These T cell receptor beta chains were read from a single sample in a study of cytomegalovirus exposure and HLA in healthy donors. Some clones are missing from TCRdb's copy, which holds only in-frame ones; the method was immunoSEQ multiplex PCR. The specimen's table records over 20,000 clones. Sequenced material: PBMCs. The receptors were gathered from a man between 60 and 75 years old in good health and CMV-seropositive. The CDR3 runs from the conserved cysteine through the conserved F or W. D genes are given only for firm matches. The size of a clone is reported for some rows only, either as once, few or many, or as a class for expanded clones.

v_call,clone_size,j_call,d_call,cdr3_nt,cdr3_aa
TRBV4-1,-,TRBJ1-1,TRBD1,TGCGCCAGCAGCCAAGTCAGCCGGGACAGTCCTTTGGGTGCTTTCTTT,CASSQVSRDSPLGAFF
TRBV29-1,-,TRBJ1-2,TRBD1,TGCAGGGCTCTTTACCCAGGACAGGGGGCTGGCTACACCTTC,CRALYPGQGAGYTF
TRBV5-8,-,TRBJ2-7,TRBD1,TGTGCCAGCAGCTTGGTCGGGACAGGCCTCTACGAGCAGTACTTC,CASSLVGTGLYEQYF
TRBV29-1,-,TRBJ1-2,-,TGCAGCGTTGACAGGGGCTATGGCTACACCTTC,CSVDRGYGYTF
TRBV14,-,TRBJ1-2,TRBD1,TGTGCCAGCAGCCCTACTAGGACAGGGGGATATGGCTACACCTTC,CASSPTRTGGYGYTF
TRBV30,-,TRBJ2-7,-,TGTGCCTGGAGTGTACAGGGCATCTCCTACGAGCAGTACTTC,CAWSVQGISYEQYF
TRBV4-1,-,TRBJ2-7,-,TGCGCCAGCAGCCAAGACCCGGGACATGGCTACGAGCAGTACTTC,CASSQDPGHGYEQYF
TRBV29-1,-,TRBJ1-1,-,TGCAGCGTTGAGGTGGGGCAAGCTTTCTTT,CSVEVGQAFF
TRBV4-2,-,TRBJ2-3,-,TGTGCCAGCAGGCGACGGACTGAGGGGGCAGATACGCAGTATTTT,CASRRRTEGADTQYF
TRBV7-9,-,TRBJ2-7,TRBD2,TGTGCCAGCAGCTTAGAGTCAGCGGGACGCTACGAGCAGTACTTC,CASSLESAGRYEQYF
TRBV6-5,-,TRBJ2-3,TRBD2,TGTGCCAGCAGTTACGGAGGTGCGGGGGTCACAGATACGCAGTATTTT,CASSYGGAGVTDTQYF
TRBV19,medium-sized,TRBJ1-5,-,TGTGCCAGTAGTATAGGGACTTATCAGCCCCAGCATTTT,CASSIGTYQPQHF
TRBV18,-,TRBJ2-7,TRBD1,TGTGCCAGCTCAACCGACAGGGGGCGCGTCGAGCAGTACTTC,CASSTDRGRVEQYF
TRBV19,-,TRBJ1-4,-,TGTGCCAGTAGTCAATCGGGGGAAAAACTGTTTTTT,CASSQSGEKLFF
TRBV10-3,-,TRBJ1-1,-,TGTGCCATCAGTGAGGGGGCGCGGGGCCTTGGGACTGAAGCTTTCTTT,CAISEGARGLGTEAFF
TRBV5-4,-,TRBJ2-4,-,TGTGCCAGCAGCTTGGGGGGCGAGGTGGCCAAAAACATTCAGTACTTC,CASSLGGEVAKNIQYF
TRBV18,-,TRBJ2-3,TRBD2,TGTGCCAGCTCACCAAGGGCTAGCGGGAGTACAGATACGCAGTATTTT,CASSPRASGSTDTQYF
TRBV4-1,-,TRBJ1-4,-,TGCGCCAGCAGCCAAGATAGGGGACATGGTAATGAAAAACTGTTTTTT,CASSQDRGHGNEKLFF
TRBV2,-,TRBJ2-7,-,TGTGCCAGCAGTGCTTCTCGGGGTATCGAGCAGTACTTC,CASSASRGIEQYF
TRBV4-1,-,TRBJ2-2,-,TGCGCCAGCAGCCAAGTGGTGCGGACAGCAATGAACACCGGGGAGCTGTTTTTT,CASSQVVRTAMNTGELFF
TRBV9,-,TRBJ1-2,-,TGTGCCAGCAGCGTAGAAGGGACACCTTACTCTAACTATGGCTACACCTTC,CASSVEGTPYSNYGYTF
TRBV5-1,-,TRBJ2-7,TRBD2,TGCGCCAGCAGCTTGCCCCCGGGGGGGACGGGTGACGAGCAGTACTTC,CASSLPPGGTGDEQYF
TRBV4-2,-,TRBJ1-4,-,TGTGCCAGCAGCCAAGTGCGGGACCCTAATGAAAAACTGTTTTTT,CASSQVRDPNEKLFF
TRBV2,-,TRBJ1-5,TRBD1,TGTGCCAGCAGTGACCGGGACAGGGTCAATCAGCCCCAGCATTTT,CASSDRDRVNQPQHF
TRBV4-2,-,TRBJ2-1,TRBD2,TGTGCCAGCAGCCAAGATGTGGGGGGGCTAGCGGGAAGCAGGGTCTTC,CASSQDVGGLAGSRVF
TRBV5-6,-,TRBJ2-7,-,TGTGCCAGCAGCCCAGGGAGGACGGGGGAGCAGTACTTC,CASSPGRTGEQYF
TRBV6-5,-,TRBJ1-1,TRBD1,TGTGCCAGCAGTTCCCTACAGGGGACGGGGAACACTGAAGCTTTCTTT,CASSSLQGTGNTEAFF
TRBV18,-,TRBJ2-3,TRBD2,TGTGCCAGCTCACCGAGAGGAGCCTTAGCGGGTCCGACAGATACGCAGTATTTT,CASSPRGALAGPTDTQYF
TRBV29-1,-,TRBJ2-7,-,TGCAGTGCTTCAGGGGCGGGGGAGAGCTCCTACGAGCAGTACTTC,CSASGAGESSYEQYF
TRBV5-1,-,TRBJ2-5,TRBD1,TGCGCCAGCAGCTTCGGGACAGAAGAGACCCAGTACTTC,CASSFGTEETQYF
TRBV5-1,-,TRBJ2-7,TRBD1,TGCGCCAGCAGCGAGACAGGGGTGATCTACGAGCAGTACTTC,CASSETGVIYEQYF
TRBV6-5,-,TRBJ2-7,-,TGTGCCAGCAGTTATTCACGATCGGGGGGCGCGGACGAGCAGTACTTC,CASSYSRSGGADEQYF
TRBV5-1,-,TRBJ2-7,TRBD2,TGCGCCAGCGCCCGACTAGCGGGGGTGGACGAGCAGTACTTC,CASARLAGVDEQYF
TRBV5-1,-,TRBJ1-1,-,TGCGCCAGCAGCTTGGCCGGAGGGTTGGTGAACACTGAAGCTTTCTTT,CASSLAGGLVNTEAFF
TRBV5-4,-,TRBJ2-2,-,TGTGCCAGCAGCCTGTGGGGGGTGGGCACCGGGGAGCTGTTTTTT,CASSLWGVGTGELFF
TRBV5-6,-,TRBJ2-5,-,TGTGCCAGCAGCTTGGACAGGGAAGAGACCCAGTACTTC,CASSLDREETQYF
TRBV9,-,TRBJ1-2,-,TGTGCCAGCAGCGTGGACTCAGAGGGATATGGCTACACCTTC,CASSVDSEGYGYTF
TRBV5-1,-,TRBJ2-5,TRBD2,TGCGCCAGCAGCTCGCGCCCTAGCGGCGAAGAGACCCAGTACTTC,CASSSRPSGEETQYF
TRBV4-1,-,TRBJ1-2,-,TGCGCCAGCAGCCATCTCTCGGGCGGGGCCAGGGACGGTGGCTACACCTTC,CASSHLSGGARDGGYTF
TRBV25-1,-,TRBJ2-1,-,TGTGCCAGCAGTGGCACCGGGAGTGCGGCCTACAATGAGCAGTTCTTC,CASSGTGSAAYNEQFF
TRBV10-3,-,TRBJ2-3,TRBD2,TGTGCCATCAGTGAGATGAGCGGGAGAACAGATACGCAGTATTTT,CAISEMSGRTDTQYF
TRBV11-2,-,TRBJ2-3,TRBD1,TGTGCCAGCAGCTTTCTCCTAGGACAGGGACAAGATACGCAGTATTTT,CASSFLLGQGQDTQYF